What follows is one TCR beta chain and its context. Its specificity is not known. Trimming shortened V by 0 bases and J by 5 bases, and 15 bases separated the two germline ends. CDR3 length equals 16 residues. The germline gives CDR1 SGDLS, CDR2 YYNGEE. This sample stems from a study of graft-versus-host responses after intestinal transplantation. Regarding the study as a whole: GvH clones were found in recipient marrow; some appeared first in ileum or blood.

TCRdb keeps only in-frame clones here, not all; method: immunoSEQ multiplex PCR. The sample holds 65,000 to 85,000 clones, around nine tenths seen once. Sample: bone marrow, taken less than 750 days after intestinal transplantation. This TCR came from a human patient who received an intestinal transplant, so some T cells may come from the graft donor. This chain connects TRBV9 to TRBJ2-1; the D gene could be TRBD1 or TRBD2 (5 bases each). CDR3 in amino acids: CASSVGLGERHNEQFF. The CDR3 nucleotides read TGTGCCAGCAGCGTAGGGTTGGGGGAGCGGCACAATGAGCAGTTCTTC.